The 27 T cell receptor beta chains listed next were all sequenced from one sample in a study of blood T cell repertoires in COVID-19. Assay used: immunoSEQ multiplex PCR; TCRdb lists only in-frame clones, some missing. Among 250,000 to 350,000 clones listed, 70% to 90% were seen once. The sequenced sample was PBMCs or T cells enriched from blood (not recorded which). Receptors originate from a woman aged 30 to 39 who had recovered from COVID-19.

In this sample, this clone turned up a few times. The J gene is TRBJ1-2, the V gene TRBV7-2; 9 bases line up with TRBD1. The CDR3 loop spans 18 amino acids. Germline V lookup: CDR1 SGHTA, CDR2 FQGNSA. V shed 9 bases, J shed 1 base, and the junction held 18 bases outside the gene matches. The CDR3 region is CASNSGDRVDVINYGYTF. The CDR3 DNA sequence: TGTGCCAGTAATTCGGGGGACAGGGTGGACGTAATTAACTATGGCTACACCTTC.

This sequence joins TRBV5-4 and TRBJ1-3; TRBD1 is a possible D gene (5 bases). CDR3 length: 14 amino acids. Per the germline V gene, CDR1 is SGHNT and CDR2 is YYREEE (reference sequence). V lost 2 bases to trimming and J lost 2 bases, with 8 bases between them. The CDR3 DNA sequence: TGTGCCAGCAGCTTCGCAGGGACTGGAAACACCATATATTTT. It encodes CASSFAGTGNTIYF.

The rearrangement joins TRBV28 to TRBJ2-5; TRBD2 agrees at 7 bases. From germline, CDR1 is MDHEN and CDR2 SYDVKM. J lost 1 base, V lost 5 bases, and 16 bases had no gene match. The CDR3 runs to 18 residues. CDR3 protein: CASSPITGTTILQETQYF. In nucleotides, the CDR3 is TGTGCCAGCAGTCCCATCACCGGGACTACGATCCTCCAAGAGACCCAGTACTTC.

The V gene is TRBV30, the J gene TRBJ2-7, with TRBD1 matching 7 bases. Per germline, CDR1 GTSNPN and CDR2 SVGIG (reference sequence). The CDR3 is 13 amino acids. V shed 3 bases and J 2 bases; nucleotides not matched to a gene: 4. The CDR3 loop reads CAWSRDSTYEQYF. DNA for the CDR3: TGTGCCTGGAGCCGGGACAGCACCTACGAGCAGTACTTC.

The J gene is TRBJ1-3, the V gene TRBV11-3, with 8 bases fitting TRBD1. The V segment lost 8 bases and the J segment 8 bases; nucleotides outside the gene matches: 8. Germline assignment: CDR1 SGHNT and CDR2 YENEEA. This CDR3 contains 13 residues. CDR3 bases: TGTGCCAGCTGCCGAACAGGGGGTCACACCATATATTTT. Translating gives CASCRTGGHTIYF.

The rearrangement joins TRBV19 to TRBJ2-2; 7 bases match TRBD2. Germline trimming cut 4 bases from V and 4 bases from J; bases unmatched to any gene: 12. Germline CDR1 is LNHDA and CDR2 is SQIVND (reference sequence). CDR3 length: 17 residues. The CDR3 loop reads CASSTPAGVDGTGELFF. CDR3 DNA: TGTGCCAGTAGTACCCCGGCGGGGGTGGACGGCACCGGGGAGCTGTTTTTT.

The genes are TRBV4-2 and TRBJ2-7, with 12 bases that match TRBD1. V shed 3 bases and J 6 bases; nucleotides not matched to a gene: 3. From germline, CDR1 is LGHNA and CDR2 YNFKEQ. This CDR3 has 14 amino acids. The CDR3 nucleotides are TGTGCCAGCAGCCATCCGGGACAGGGGGCCGAGCAGTACTTC. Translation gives CASSHPGQGAEQYF.

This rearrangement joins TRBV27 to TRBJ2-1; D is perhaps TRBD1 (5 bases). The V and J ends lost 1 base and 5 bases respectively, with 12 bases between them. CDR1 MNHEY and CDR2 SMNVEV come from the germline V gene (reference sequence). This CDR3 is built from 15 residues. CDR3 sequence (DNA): TGTGCCAGCAGTTTATTCGGTGGCAGGGACAATGAGCAGTTCTTC. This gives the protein CASSLFGGRDNEQFF.

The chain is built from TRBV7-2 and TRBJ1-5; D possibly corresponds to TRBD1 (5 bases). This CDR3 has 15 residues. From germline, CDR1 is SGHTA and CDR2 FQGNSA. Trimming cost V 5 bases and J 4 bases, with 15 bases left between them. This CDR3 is CASSRREGFNQPQHF. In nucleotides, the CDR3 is TGTGCCAGCAGCCGCAGGGAAGGGTTTAATCAGCCCCAGCATTTT.

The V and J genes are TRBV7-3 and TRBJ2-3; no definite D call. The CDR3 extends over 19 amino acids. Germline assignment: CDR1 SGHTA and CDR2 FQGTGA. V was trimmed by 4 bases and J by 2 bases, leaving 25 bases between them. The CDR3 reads CASSSNPGLLKTATDTQYF. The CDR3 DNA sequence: TGTGCCAGCAGCTCGAACCCTGGCCTCTTAAAAACAGCCACAGATACGCAGTATTTT.

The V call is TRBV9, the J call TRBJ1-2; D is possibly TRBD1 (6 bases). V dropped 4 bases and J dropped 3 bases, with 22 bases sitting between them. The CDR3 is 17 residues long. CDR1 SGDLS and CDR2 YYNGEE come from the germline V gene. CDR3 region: CASSHIHRVGEYYGYTF. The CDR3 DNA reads TGTGCCAGCAGCCATATACACAGGGTGGGAGAGTACTATGGCTACACCTTC.

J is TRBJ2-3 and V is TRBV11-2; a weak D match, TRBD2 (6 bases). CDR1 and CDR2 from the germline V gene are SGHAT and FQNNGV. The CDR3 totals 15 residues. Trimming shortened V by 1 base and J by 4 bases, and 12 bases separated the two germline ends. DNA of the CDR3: TGTGCCAGCAGCTTAGGGACTACATACCCAGATACGCAGTATTTT. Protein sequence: CASSLGTTYPDTQYF.

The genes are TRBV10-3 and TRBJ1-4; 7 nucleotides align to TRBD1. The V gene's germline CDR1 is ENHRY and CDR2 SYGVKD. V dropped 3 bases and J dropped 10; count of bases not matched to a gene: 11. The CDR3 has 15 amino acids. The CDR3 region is CAISDPDRVGGKLFF. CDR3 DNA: TGTGCCATCAGTGACCCTGACAGGGTTGGCGGAAAACTGTTTTTT.

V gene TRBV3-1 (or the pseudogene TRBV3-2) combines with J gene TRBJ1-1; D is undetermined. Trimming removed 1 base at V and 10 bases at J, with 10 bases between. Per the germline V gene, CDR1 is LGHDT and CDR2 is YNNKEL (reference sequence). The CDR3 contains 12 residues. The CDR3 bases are TGTGCCAGCAGCCAAGGGGAGGGTAGAGCTTTCTTT. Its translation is CASSQGEGRAFF.

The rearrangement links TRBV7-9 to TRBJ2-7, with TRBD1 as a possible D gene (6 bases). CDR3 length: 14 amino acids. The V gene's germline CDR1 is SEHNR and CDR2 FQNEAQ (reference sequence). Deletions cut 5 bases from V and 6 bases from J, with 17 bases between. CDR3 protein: CASSPETGYGEQYF. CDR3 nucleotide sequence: TGTGCCAGCAGCCCGGAGACAGGTTACGGCGAGCAGTACTTC.

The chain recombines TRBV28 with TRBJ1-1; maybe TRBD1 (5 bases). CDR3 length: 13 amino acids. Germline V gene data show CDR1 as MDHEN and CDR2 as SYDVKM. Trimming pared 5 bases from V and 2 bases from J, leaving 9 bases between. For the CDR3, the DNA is TGTGCCAGCAGTCGGGGGGGTAACACTGAAGCTTTCTTT. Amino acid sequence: CASSRGGNTEAFF. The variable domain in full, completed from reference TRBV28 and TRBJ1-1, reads DVKVTQSSRYLVKRTGEKVFLECVQDMDHENMFWYRQDPGLGLRLIYFSYDVKMKEKGDIPEGYSVSREKKERFSLILESASTNQTSMYLCASSRGGNTEAFFGQGTRLTVV.

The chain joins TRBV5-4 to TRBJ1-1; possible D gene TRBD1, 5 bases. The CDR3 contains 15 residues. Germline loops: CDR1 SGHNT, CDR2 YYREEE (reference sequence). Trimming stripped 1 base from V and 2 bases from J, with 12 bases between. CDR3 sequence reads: CASSLTGEGNTEAFF. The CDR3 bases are TGTGCCAGCAGCTTGACAGGAGAAGGTAACACTGAAGCTTTCTTT.

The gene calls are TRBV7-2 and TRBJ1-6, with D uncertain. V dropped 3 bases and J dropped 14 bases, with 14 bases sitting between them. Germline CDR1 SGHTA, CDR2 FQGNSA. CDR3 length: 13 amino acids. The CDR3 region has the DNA TGTGCCAGCAGCTTCCCGGGAATACAAGCCCTCCACTTT. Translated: CASSFPGIQALHF.

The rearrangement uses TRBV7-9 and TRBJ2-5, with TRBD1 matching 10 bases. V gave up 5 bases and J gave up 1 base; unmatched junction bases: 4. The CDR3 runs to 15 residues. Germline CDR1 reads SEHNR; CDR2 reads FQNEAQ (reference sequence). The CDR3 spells CASSSRDRGQETQYF. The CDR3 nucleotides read TGTGCCAGCAGCAGCCGGGACAGGGGCCAAGAGACCCAGTACTTC.

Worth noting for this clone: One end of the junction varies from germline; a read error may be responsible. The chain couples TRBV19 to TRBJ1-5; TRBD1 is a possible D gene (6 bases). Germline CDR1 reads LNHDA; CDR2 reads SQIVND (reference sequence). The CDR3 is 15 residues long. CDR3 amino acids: CVSSVGGASNQPQHF. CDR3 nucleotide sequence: TGTGTCAGTAGTGTTGGGGGCGCGAGCAATCAGCCCCAGCATTTT.

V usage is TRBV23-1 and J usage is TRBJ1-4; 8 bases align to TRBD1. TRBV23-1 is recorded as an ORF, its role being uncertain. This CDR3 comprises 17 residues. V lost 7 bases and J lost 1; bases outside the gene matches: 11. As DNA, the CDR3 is TGCGCCAGCATGACAGGGGCCCACCGAAAAACTAATGAAAAACTGTTTTTT. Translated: CASMTGAHRKTNEKLFF.

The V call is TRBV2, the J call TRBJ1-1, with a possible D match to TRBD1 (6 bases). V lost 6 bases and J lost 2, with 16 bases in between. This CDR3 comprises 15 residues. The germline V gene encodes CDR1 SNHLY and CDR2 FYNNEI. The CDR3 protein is CASRPTGQQNTEAFF. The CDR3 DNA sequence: TGTGCCAGCAGGCCGACGGGACAACAAAACACTGAAGCTTTCTTT.

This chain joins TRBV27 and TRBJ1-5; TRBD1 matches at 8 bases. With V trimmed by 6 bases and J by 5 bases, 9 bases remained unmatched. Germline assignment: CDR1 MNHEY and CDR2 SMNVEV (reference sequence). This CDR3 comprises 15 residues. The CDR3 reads CASRSGTGPDQPQHF. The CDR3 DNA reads TGTGCCAGCAGATCCGGGACAGGTCCCGATCAGCCCCAGCATTTT.

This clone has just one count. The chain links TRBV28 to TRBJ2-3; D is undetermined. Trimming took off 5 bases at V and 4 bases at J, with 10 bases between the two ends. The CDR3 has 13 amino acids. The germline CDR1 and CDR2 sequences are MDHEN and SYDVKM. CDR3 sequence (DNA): TGTGCCAGCAGTCAGGTTTGGCCAGATACGCAGTATTTT. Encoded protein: CASSQVWPDTQYF.

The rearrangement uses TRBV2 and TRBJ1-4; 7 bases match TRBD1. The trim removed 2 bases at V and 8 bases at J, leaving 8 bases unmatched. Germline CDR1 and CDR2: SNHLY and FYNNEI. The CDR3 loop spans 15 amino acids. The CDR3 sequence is CASSERGGWGEKLFF. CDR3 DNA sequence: TGTGCCAGCAGTGAACGAGGGGGCTGGGGGGAAAAACTGTTTTTT.

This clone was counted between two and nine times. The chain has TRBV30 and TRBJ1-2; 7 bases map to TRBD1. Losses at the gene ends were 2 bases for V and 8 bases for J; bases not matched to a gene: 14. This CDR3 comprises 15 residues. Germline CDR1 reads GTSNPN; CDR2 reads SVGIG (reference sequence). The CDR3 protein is CAWSPTGAGARGYTF. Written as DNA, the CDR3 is TGTGCCTGGAGTCCCACAGGGGCGGGTGCGAGGGGCTACACCTTC.

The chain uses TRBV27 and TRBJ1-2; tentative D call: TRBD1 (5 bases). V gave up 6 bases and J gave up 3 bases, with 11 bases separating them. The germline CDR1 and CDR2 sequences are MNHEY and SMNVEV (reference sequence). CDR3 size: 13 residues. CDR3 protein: CASRPAGYYGYTF. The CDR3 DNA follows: TGTGCCAGCAGGCCCGCAGGGTACTATGGCTACACCTTC.